This TCR beta chain was sequenced in a study of cytomegalovirus exposure and HLA in healthy donors. Broader study findings: Many donors shared some public TCRs, even though most TCR sequences were rare.

The germline gives CDR1 MNHEY, CDR2 SMNVEV (reference sequence). V shed 4 bases and J 4 bases; nucleotides not matched to a gene: 11. The CDR3 has 16 residues. The protocol was immunoSEQ multiplex PCR, while the TCRdb copy is restricted to in-frame clones and leaves out a portion. The sample contains approximately 120,000 clones, roughly 93% of which appear only once. As for this clone: No antigen is known for it.

J is TRBJ2-5 and V is TRBV27, with TRBD2 matching over 8 bases. This receptor was taken from a young woman in good health and CMV-seronegative. The sequenced sample consisted of PBMCs. The CDR3 sequence is CASSSLGTSWGETQYF. The CDR3 region has the DNA TGTGCCAGCAGTTCCCTTGGGACTAGTTGGGGAGAGACCCAGTACTTC.